This TCR beta chain emerged from a study of PD-1 blockade in mismatch repair-deficient tumors. This CDR3 contains 19 residues. V lost 1 base and J lost 8; bases outside the gene matches: 18. CDR1 is SEHNR, CDR2 FQNEAQ, per germline (reference sequence). The method was immunoSEQ multiplex PCR; TCRdb's version includes in-frame clones alone and lacks a portion of them. This sample has about 38,000 clones, with about four fifths found just once. This chain joins TRBV7-9 and TRBJ2-1; 9 bases match TRBD1. The receptor's source is an adult with mismatch repair-deficient cancer. This specimen consisted of peripheral blood, obtained 4 weeks after starting pembrolizumab. As DNA, the CDR3 is TGTGCCAGCAGCTTAGATCTCCTCGGTCCGCGGACAGGGGCGGATGAGCAGTTCTTC. Its translation: CASSLDLLGPRTGADEQFF.